The entry below gives a single TCR beta chain sequence along with its context. Its antigen is still unknown. There are no base qualities to consult, and no much larger clone falls within one base. This sample is drawn from a study of neoadjuvant anti-PD-1 for oral cavity cancer (dated by TCRdb to about 2021). In the study overall: Three to four biweekly doses of nivolumab at 3 mg/kg were mostly administered to patients before curative-intent surgical resection. For patients who did not progress, a fourth nivolumab dose was given around day 43, followed by definitive surgical resection on days 50-56. The parent correlative cohort had 12 patients and a response rate of about 31%. Under RECIST 1.1, a patient counted as a responder if showing complete response, partial response or stable disease, and as a non-responder if showing progression.

For deep sequencing of PBMC libraries, mostly 450 to 500 ng of input genomic DNA was used, and six replicates were run per sample. TCRbeta libraries were prepared with the immunoSEQ hsTCRbeta kit according to the manufacturer's instructions. The finished libraries were brought together in one pool at 2.5 to 3.5 nM, which was then read using an Illumina NovaSeq 6000 S4 flow cell. The authors' pipeline ran thus. The immunoSEQ Analyzer handled quality control and preprocessing of the raw data. The analysis was restricted to productive rearrangements, with each unique CDR3 amino acid sequence defining a clonotype. Repertoire clonality was estimated as the Gini-Simpson index, which was calculated using the R package tcR. Gini indices were compared with Student's t test, and associations with tumor size change were assessed by Pearson correlation. Imported from immuneACCESS, the table was reduced by TCRdb to in-frame sequences with V and J called. These copies leave out some clones; in studies compared against another copy, an unresolved V gene accounts for under half, and the cause of the remainder is not known. The V and J calls and clone size were taken over from that table, and D and trimming were inferred from the DNA. The sample table lists approximately 15,000 clones, roughly two thirds of them with a count of one. Together, the top ten hold 2.2% of the sample.

General study outcomes and caveats: After neoadjuvant nivolumab, significantly higher T cell clonality (Gini index) was found within PBMCs in non-responders than in responders. A higher pretreatment blood Treg/Th17 ratio correlated with both higher pretreatment blood TCRbeta clonality and lower post-treatment tumor TCRbeta clonality. Only three patients per response group were included in the TCR analyses, and larger cohorts for validation were called for by the authors.

In the germline V gene, CDR1 corresponds to WSHSY and CDR2 to SAAADI. The CDR3 holds 11 amino acids from the cysteine to the phenylalanine. Only CDR3 DNA remains: 33 bases, in frame from the first base. Trimming takes 5 bases from V and 5 bases from J, and the germline ends sit 6 bases apart. What the time point label conveys for this sample: before neoadjuvant nivolumab. Patients had been newly diagnosed with stage II-IVA oral cavity squamous cell carcinoma, and no prior systemic or radiation treatment had been given to the patients. The cohort was made up of patients with locally advanced, HPV-negative oral cavity squamous cell carcinoma. Peripheral blood mononuclear cells were analyzed directly, without maintenance or expansion in culture. Samples were obtained from a longitudinal correlative study of a single-arm phase II trial of neoadjuvant nivolumab in oral cavity squamous cell carcinoma. Subject-matched pre- and post-treatment PBMCs and tumors from three responders and three non-responders were subjected to genomic DNA-based TCRbeta sequencing. Peripheral blood mononuclear cells were collected once before nivolumab treatment and again after treatment, at the time of surgery. The Maxwell RSC DNA from Cells kit was used to extract genomic DNA from PBMCs.

This clonotype was sampled from a person aged 35-79 years with oral cavity squamous cell carcinoma. The chain is encoded by TRBV10-2 joined to TRBJ2-5; no D gene is confidently identified. Here the sequenced sample was PBMCs, taken before nivolumab (anti-PD-1) treatment. The CDR3 sequence is CASSNTETQYF. The DNA sequence follows: TGCGCCAGCAGTAACACCGAGACCCAGTACTTC.